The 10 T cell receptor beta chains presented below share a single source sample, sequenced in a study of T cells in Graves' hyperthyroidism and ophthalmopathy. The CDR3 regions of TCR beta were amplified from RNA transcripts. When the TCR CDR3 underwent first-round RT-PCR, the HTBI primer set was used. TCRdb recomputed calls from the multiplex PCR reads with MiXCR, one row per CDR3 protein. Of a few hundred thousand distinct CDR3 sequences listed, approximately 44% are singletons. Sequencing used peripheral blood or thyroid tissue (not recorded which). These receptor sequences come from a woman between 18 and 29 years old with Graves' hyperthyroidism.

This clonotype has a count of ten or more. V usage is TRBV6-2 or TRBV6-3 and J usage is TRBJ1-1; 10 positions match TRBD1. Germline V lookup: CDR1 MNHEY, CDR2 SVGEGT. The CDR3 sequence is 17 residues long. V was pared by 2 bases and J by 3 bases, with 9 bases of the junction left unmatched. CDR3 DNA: TGTGCCAGCAGTTACCGGCGGGACAGGGGTGGGGACACTGAAGCTTTCTTT. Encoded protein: CASSYRRDRGGDTEAFF.

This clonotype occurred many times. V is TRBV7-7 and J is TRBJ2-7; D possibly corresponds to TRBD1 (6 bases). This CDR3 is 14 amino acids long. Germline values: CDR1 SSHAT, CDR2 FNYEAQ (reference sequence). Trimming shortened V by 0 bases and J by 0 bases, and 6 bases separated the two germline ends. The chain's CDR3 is CASSLARGSYEQYF. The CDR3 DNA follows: TGTGCCAGCAGCTTAGCCAGGGGCTCCTACGAGCAGTACTTC.

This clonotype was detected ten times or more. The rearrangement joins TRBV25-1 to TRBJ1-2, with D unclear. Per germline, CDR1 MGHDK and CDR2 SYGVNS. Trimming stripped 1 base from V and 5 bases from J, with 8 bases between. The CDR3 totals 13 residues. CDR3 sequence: CASSESGLYGYTF. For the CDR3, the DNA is TGTGCCAGCAGTGAATCGGGTCTATATGGCTACACCTTC.

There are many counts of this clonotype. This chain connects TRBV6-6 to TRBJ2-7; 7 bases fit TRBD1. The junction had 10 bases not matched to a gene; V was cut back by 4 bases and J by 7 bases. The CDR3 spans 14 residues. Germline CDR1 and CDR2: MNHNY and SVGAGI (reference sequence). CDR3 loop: CASSFQQGRREQYF. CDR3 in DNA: TGTGCCAGCAGTTTTCAACAGGGGAGACGGGAGCAGTACTTC.

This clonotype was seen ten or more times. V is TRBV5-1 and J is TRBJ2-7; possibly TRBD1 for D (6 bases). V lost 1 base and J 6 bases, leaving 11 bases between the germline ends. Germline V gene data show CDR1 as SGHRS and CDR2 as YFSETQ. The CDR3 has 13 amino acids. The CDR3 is CASSLSQGSEQYF. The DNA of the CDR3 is TGCGCCAGCAGCTTGTCCCAGGGGTCCGAGCAGTACTTC.

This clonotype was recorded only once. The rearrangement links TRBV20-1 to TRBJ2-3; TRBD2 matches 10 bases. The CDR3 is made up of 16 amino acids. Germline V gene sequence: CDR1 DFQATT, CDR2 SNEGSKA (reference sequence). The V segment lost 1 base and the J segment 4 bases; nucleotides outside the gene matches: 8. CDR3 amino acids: CSARGPSGSRADTQYF. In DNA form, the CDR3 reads TGCAGTGCTAGAGGGCCTAGCGGGAGTAGGGCAGATACGCAGTATTTT.

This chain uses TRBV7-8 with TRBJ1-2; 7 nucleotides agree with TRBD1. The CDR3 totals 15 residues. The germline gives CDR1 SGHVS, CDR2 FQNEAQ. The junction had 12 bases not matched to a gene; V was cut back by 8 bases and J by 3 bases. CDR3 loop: CASAFRDRTYYGYTF. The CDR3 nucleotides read TGTGCCAGCGCGTTTCGGGACAGAACTTACTATGGCTACACCTTC.

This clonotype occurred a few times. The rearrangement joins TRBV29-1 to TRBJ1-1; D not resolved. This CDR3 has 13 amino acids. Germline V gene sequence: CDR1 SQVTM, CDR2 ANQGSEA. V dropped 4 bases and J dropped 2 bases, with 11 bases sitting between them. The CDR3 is CSVGGAPNTEAFF. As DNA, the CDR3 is TGCAGCGTTGGGGGTGCTCCTAACACTGAAGCTTTCTTT.

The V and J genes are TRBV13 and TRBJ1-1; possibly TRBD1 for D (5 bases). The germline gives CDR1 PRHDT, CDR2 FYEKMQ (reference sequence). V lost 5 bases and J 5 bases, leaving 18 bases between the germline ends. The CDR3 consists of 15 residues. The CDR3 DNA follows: TGTGCCAGCAGCGCCACCGGGACGATCTCTACTGAAGCTTTCTTT. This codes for CASSATGTISTEAFF. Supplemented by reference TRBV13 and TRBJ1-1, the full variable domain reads AAGVIQSPRHLIKEKRETATLKCYPIPRHDTVYWYQQGPGQDPQFLISFYEKMQSDKGSIPDRFSAQQFSDYHSELNMSSLELGDSALYFCASSATGTISTEAFFGQGTRLTVV.

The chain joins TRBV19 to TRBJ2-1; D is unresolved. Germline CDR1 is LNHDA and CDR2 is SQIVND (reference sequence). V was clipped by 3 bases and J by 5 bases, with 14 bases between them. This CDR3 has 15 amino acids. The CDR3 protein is CASSIWSVGDNEQFF. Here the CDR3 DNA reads TGTGCCAGTAGTATTTGGTCAGTGGGCGACAATGAGCAGTTCTTC.